The 8 T cell receptor beta chains listed next were all sequenced from one sample in a study of identical twins. TCRdb used MiXCR to reprocess the 5' RACE reads, holding one entry per CDR3 protein. The repertoire holds hundreds of thousands of distinct CDR3 sequences, about 20% seen once, with about an eighth in the top ten. The sample was also linked to a second study, of T cells expressing NK-cell markers.

Sequencing input: PBMCs. Receptor source: a woman under 30 in good health.

The chain employs TRBV7-8 and TRBJ1-1; D perhaps matches TRBD1 (6 bases). The V end lost 5 bases, the J end lost 0 bases, and 13 bases lay between the germline ends. The CDR3 consists of 15 residues. The germline V gene encodes CDR1 SGHVS and CDR2 FQNEAQ. The CDR3 DNA sequence: TGTGCCAGCAGCCCCAGGGGCGTTATGAACACTGAAGCTTTCTTT. It specifies CASSPRGVMNTEAFF.

This clonotype was counted only a few times. CDR3 in DNA: TGCAGTGCTGCAGGGGCACTAGCGGATTCCTACGAGCAGTACTTC. Encoded protein: CSAAGALADSYEQYF. The chain is built from TRBV20-1 and TRBJ2-7; TRBD2 aligns across 8 bases. The CDR3 sequence is 15 residues long. Trimming took 5 bases from V and 1 from J; bases not matched to a gene: 10. CDR1 is DFQATT and CDR2 is SNEGSKA in the germline V gene (reference sequence).

The sample holds a few counts of this clonotype. The chain links TRBV20-1 to TRBJ2-7; D is uncertain. Deletions cut 0 bases from V and 1 base from J, with 7 bases between. Per the germline V gene, CDR1 is DFQATT and CDR2 is SNEGSKA (reference sequence). This CDR3 is 13 amino acids long. CDR3 DNA sequence: TGCAGTGCTAGAGATTCCAGTTCCTACGAGCAGTACTTC. This translates into CSARDSSSYEQYF.

This clonotype was recorded a few times. V gene TRBV19 combines with J gene TRBJ2-3; 8 nucleotides match TRBD2. The junction had 5 bases not matched to a gene; V was cut back by 3 bases and J by 3 bases. The CDR3 is 15 residues long. Germline-derived CDR1 and CDR2 are LNHDA and SQIVND (reference sequence). The CDR3 DNA reads TGTGCCAGTAGTATGGGACTAGGAGCGACAGATACGCAGTATTTT. Protein sequence: CASSMGLGATDTQYF.

This rearrangement joins TRBV27 to TRBJ2-6; D unclear. V dropped 5 bases and J dropped 3 bases, with 5 bases sitting between them. Germline lookup yields CDR1 MNHEY and CDR2 SMNVEV (reference sequence). The CDR3 totals 13 residues. The CDR3 protein is CASSGYGANVLTF. CDR3 coding DNA: TGTGCCAGCAGTGGTTATGGGGCCAACGTCCTGACTTTC.

The chain recombines TRBV4-1 with TRBJ2-2, with 9 bases fitting TRBD2. Germline assignment: CDR1 MGHRA and CDR2 YSYEKL. Trimming cost V 4 bases and J 5 bases; bases outside gene matches: 14. The CDR3 contains 18 residues. The chain's CDR3 is CASSLTASSGKLTGELFF. Written as DNA, the CDR3 is TGCGCCAGCAGCCTCACCGCCTCTAGCGGGAAGTTAACCGGGGAGCTGTTTTTT.

This chain joins TRBV6-2 or TRBV6-3 and TRBJ2-2; perhaps TRBD2 as D (5 bases). CDR1 is MNHEY and CDR2 is SVGEGT in the germline V gene. With 4 bases removed from V and 12 bases from J, the gap between germline ends came to 27 bases. This CDR3 has 17 amino acids. The CDR3 sequence is CASSSPNSMSGAGKLFF. CDR3 nucleotides: TGTGCCAGCAGTTCCCCCAACTCGATGAGCGGAGCTGGGAAGCTGTTTTTT.

In this sample, this clonotype turned up a few times. The V call is TRBV20-1, the J call TRBJ1-4; a weak D match, TRBD1 (6 bases). Per germline, CDR1 DFQATT and CDR2 SNEGSKA (reference sequence). Between the trimmed V and J ends, which lost 6 bases and 8 bases, there was a span of 13 bases. The CDR3 is 12 residues long. CDR3 nucleotides: TGCAGTGCAGAGACAGGTAGCGAAAAACTGTTTTTT. Translation: CSAETGSEKLFF.